These 28 T cell receptor beta chains were sequenced from one sample in a study of response to subunit inactivated influenza vaccine. MiXCR, run by TCRdb on the RT-PCR reads, gives a single entry per CDR3 protein. The sample has 530,000 or so distinct CDR3 sequences; roughly 10% are singletons. The sample here was PBMCs from blood, taken on the day of vaccination. Every receptor here comes from a man aged 50-60 years who received an inactivated influenza vaccine.

This clonotype was detected ten times or more. This chain connects TRBV12-3 or TRBV12-4 to TRBJ2-1; a weak D match, TRBD1 (6 bases). The ends were cut back, 7 bases at V and 6 bases at J, with 19 bases in the middle. This CDR3 spans 15 amino acids. CDR3 bases: TGTGCCAGCACCCCGGATGAGGGGGTTGGCAATGAGCAGTTCTTC. Amino acid sequence: CASTPDEGVGNEQFF.

This clonotype was picked up many times. The chain couples TRBV12-3 or TRBV12-4 to TRBJ2-6, with D unclear. The CDR3 is made up of 16 amino acids. Trimming stripped 5 bases from V and 1 base from J, with 12 bases between. The CDR3 region has the DNA TGTGCCAGCAGTCAGCTTGGGAATTCTGGGGCCAACGTCCTGACTTTC. This encodes CASSQLGNSGANVLTF.

This clonotype was recorded a few times. CDR3 nucleotides: TGTGCCAGCATGTGGTACAATGAGCAGTTCTTC. Its protein product is CASMWYNEQFF. The chain uses TRBV12-3 or TRBV12-4 and TRBJ2-1; no reliable D call. The V end lost 7 bases, the J end lost 4 bases, and 5 bases lay between the germline ends. The CDR3 spans 11 residues.

The genes are TRBV4-3 and TRBJ2-2; D is unresolved. The CDR3 is 16 residues long. V gave up 1 base and J gave up 0 bases, with 9 bases separating them. Germline CDR1 is LGHNA and CDR2 is YSLEER. CDR3 DNA: TGCGCCAGCAGCCAAGGATGGCCGGCGAACACCGGGGAGCTGTTTTTT. This codes for CASSQGWPANTGELFF.

This clonotype was found a few times. This chain connects TRBV5-1 to TRBJ2-3, with TRBD1 matching 8 bases. There are 16 residues in the CDR3. CDR1 SGHRS and CDR2 YFSETQ come from the germline V gene. V dropped 0 bases and J dropped 4; count of bases not matched to a gene: 7. CDR3 region: CASSLGTGSGADTQYF. The CDR3 bases are TGCGCCAGCAGCTTGGGGACAGGGTCCGGAGCAGATACGCAGTATTTT.

The chain combines TRBV20-1 with TRBJ2-1, with a possible D match to TRBD1 (5 bases). V lost 2 bases and J lost 10, with 21 bases in between. Germline loops: CDR1 DFQATT, CDR2 SNEGSKA (reference sequence). The CDR3 covers 15 residues. The CDR3 sequence is CSARIGHLRNGEQFF. CDR3 in DNA: TGCAGTGCTAGAATAGGACATCTGAGAAATGGGGAGCAGTTCTTC.

This clonotype came up a few times. This chain uses TRBV7-9 with TRBJ1-6, with TRBD1 as a possible D gene (5 bases). This CDR3 region has 15 residues. V dropped 2 bases and J dropped 5 bases, with 10 bases sitting between them. The V gene's germline CDR1 is SEHNR and CDR2 FQNEAQ (reference sequence). The CDR3 region is CASSLSGADNSPLHF. CDR3 nucleotide sequence: TGTGCCAGCAGCTTATCCGGGGCTGATAATTCACCCCTCCACTTT.

This chain joins TRBV21-1 and TRBJ2-4; the table's D gene call, TRBD2, was not cross checked with the DNA. TRBV21-1 is a pseudogene locus. The CDR3 sequence is 21 residues long. In nucleotides, the CDR3 is TGTGCCAGCAGCAAAGTGGGGTCCGAGACTAGCGGGGGGGCGTCCAAAAACATTCAGTACTTC. It yields the protein CASSKVGSETSGGASKNIQYF.

The CDR3 here is CSADPGLATYTDTQYF. CDR3 coding DNA: TGCAGTGCTGACCCGGGACTAGCGACCTACACAGATACGCAGTATTTT. The V call is TRBV20-1, the J call TRBJ2-3; 10 bases are shared with TRBD2. The CDR3 consists of 16 residues. The germline CDR1 and CDR2 sequences are DFQATT and SNEGSKA (reference sequence). J was trimmed by 2 bases and V by 5 bases; bases with no gene match: 10.

This clonotype was counted only a few times. The chain joins TRBV7-2 to TRBJ2-1; possible D gene TRBD2, 5 bases. Trimming stripped 5 bases from V and 10 bases from J, with 15 bases between. The germline V gene encodes CDR1 SGHTA and CDR2 FQGNSA. The CDR3 has 13 residues. The CDR3 nucleotides read TGTGCCAGCAGCCCGGGTTCCCGCGGGGAGCAGTTCTTC. It is translated as CASSPGSRGEQFF.

J is TRBJ2-6 and V is TRBV15, with D perhaps matching TRBD1 (5 bases). CDR1 and CDR2 (germline): LNHNV, YYDKDF (reference sequence). V shed 4 bases and J shed 2 bases, with 15 bases lying between them. This CDR3 contains 17 residues. The CDR3 is CATSTGQGRAGANVLTF. DNA for the CDR3: TGTGCCACCAGCACCGGCCAGGGAAGGGCTGGGGCCAACGTCCTGACTTTC. The whole variable domain, filled in from reference TRBV15 and TRBJ2-6, reads DAMVIQNPRYQVTQFGKPVTLSCSQTLNHNVMYWYQQKSSQAPKLLFHYYDKDFNNEADTPDNFQSRRPNTSFCFLDIRSPGLGDTAMYLCATSTGQGRAGANVLTFGAGSRLTVL.

This clonotype was recorded a few times. The chain employs TRBV10-3 and TRBJ2-7; 13 nucleotides match TRBD2. Trimming removed 3 bases from V and 0 bases from J; junction bases left unmatched: 2. Per germline, CDR1 ENHRY and CDR2 SYGVKD. This CDR3 has 16 residues. The CDR3: CAISEGLAGASYEQYF. For the CDR3, the DNA is TGTGCCATCAGTGAAGGACTAGCGGGAGCCTCCTACGAGCAGTACTTC.

The V and J genes are TRBV10-3 and TRBJ2-7; D might be TRBD1 (5 bases). The CDR3 length is 14 residues. Germline CDR1 reads ENHRY; CDR2 reads SYGVKD. Between the trimmed V and J ends, which lost 2 bases and 5 bases, there was a span of 13 bases. CDR3 protein: CAISERQGRDEQYF. The CDR3 bases are TGTGCCATCAGTGAGCGGCAGGGCCGGGACGAGCAGTACTTC.

The chain couples TRBV20-1 to TRBJ2-1; no firm D call. The CDR3 covers 10 residues. Germline V gene data show CDR1 as DFQATT and CDR2 as SNEGSKA (reference sequence). V was cut by 6 bases and J by 7 bases, with 7 bases left in between. The CDR3 region is CSAFWNEQFF. The CDR3 DNA reads TGCAGTGCGTTTTGGAATGAGCAGTTCTTC.

This clonotype was seen more than once but under ten times. V usage is TRBV5-4 and J usage is TRBJ1-5; D not resolved. The CDR3 extends over 13 amino acids. Trimming took 4 bases from V and 8 from J, leaving 13 bases between them. Germline lookup yields CDR1 SGHNT and CDR2 YYREEE (reference sequence). CDR3 DNA sequence: TGTGCCAGCAGCCAGTCCCAAGCGGAGCCCCAGCATTTT. It yields the protein CASSQSQAEPQHF.

The J gene is TRBJ2-7, the V gene TRBV6-5; D is unclear. The CDR3 runs to 15 residues. CDR1 and CDR2 (germline): MNHEY, SVGAGI. V lost 0 bases, J lost 2 bases, and 11 bases lay in between. DNA of the CDR3: TGTGCCAGCAGTTACTCTGTTTGGGGAACCTACGAGCAGTACTTC. Its translation is CASSYSVWGTYEQYF.

This chain connects TRBV15 to TRBJ2-3; TRBD2 aligns across 8 bases. Trimming cost V 1 base and J 6 bases; bases outside gene matches: 9. The CDR3 is 16 residues long. The V gene's germline CDR1 is LNHNV and CDR2 YYDKDF (reference sequence). The chain's CDR3 is CATSRGSRAGVDTQYF. In DNA form, the CDR3 reads TGTGCCACCAGCAGAGGTTCCAGAGCGGGAGTTGATACGCAGTATTTT.

V and J are TRBV5-1 and TRBJ1-3; the D gene is possibly TRBD1 (6 bases). With 6 bases removed from V and 4 bases from J, the gap between germline ends came to 17 bases. The CDR3 is 15 residues long. Germline values: CDR1 SGHRS, CDR2 YFSETQ. The CDR3 here is CASKLSGAPGNTIYF. The CDR3 DNA reads TGCGCCAGCAAGCTGTCAGGGGCGCCAGGAAACACCATATATTTT.

This clonotype was observed a few times. The J gene is TRBJ2-3, the V gene TRBV5-1, with 8 positions matching TRBD1. The CDR3 runs 15 residues. The junction had 8 bases not matched to a gene; V was cut back by 3 bases and J by 5 bases. Germline loops: CDR1 SGHRS, CDR2 YFSETQ. The CDR3 DNA reads TGCGCCAGCAGCTATCTCCTGACAGGGGTAGATACGCAGTATTTT. This sequence encodes CASSYLLTGVDTQYF.

This clonotype was seen a handful of times. The DNA for the CDR3 is TGTGCCAGCAGGGCAGGACTAGCTTCCGGGGAGCTGTTTTTT. It codes for CASRAGLASGELFF. This chain connects TRBV12-3 or TRBV12-4 to TRBJ2-2, with TRBD2 matching 8 bases. Trimming removed 6 bases from V and 6 bases from J; junction bases left unmatched: 6. The CDR3 has 14 residues.

V is TRBV7-6 and J is TRBJ1-1; perhaps TRBD1 as D (5 bases). Germline V gene data show CDR1 as SGHVS and CDR2 as FNYEAQ. V lost 0 bases, J lost 4 bases, and 9 bases lay in between. This CDR3 spans 14 amino acids. The CDR3 DNA reads as TGTGCCAGCAGCTTAGCGGCAGGGAGCACTGAAGCTTTCTTT. Translating gives CASSLAAGSTEAFF. The whole variable domain, filled in from reference TRBV7-6 and TRBJ1-1, reads GAGVSQSPRYKVTKRGQDVALRCDPISGHVSLYWYRQALGQGPEFLTYFNYEAQQDKSGLPNDRFSAERPEGSISTLTIQRTEQRDSAMYRCASSLAAGSTEAFFGQGTRLTVV.

The chain links TRBV20-1 to TRBJ1-5; tentative D call: TRBD1 (5 bases). Trimming removed 3 bases at V and 1 base at J, with 13 bases between. In germline, CDR1 is DFQATT, CDR2 SNEGSKA (reference sequence). The CDR3 has 15 residues. CDR3 amino acids: CSARVPGRSNQPQHF. The CDR3 nucleotides read TGCAGTGCTAGGGTGCCGGGACGGAGCAATCAGCCCCAGCATTTT.

This clonotype was seen only once. The chain employs TRBV2 and TRBJ1-1; no definite D call. The CDR3 loop spans 12 amino acids. CDR1 and CDR2 (germline): SNHLY, FYNNEI. V lost 5 bases to trimming and J lost 6 bases, with 10 bases between them. The CDR3 loop reads CASSKDFPEAFF. In DNA, the CDR3 is TGTGCCAGCAGTAAGGACTTTCCTGAAGCTTTCTTT.

At least ten counts were recorded for this clonotype. The chain has TRBV15 and TRBJ2-1; perhaps TRBD2 as D (5 bases). Between the trimmed V and J ends, which lost 0 bases and 2 bases, there was a span of 11 bases. The CDR3 has 16 amino acids. Germline V gene sequence: CDR1 LNHNV, CDR2 YYDKDF (reference sequence). Here the CDR3 reads CATSRDSDSAYNEQFF. The CDR3 DNA sequence: TGTGCCACCAGCAGAGATAGCGACTCCGCCTACAATGAGCAGTTCTTC.

This clonotype has just a few counts. The chain's CDR3 is CASSPGGQDYGYTF. The CDR3 nucleotides read TGTGCCAGCTCACCAGGGGGCCAAGACTATGGCTACACCTTC. The chain employs TRBV18 and TRBJ1-2; D may be TRBD1 (6 bases). Trimming shortened V by 2 bases and J by 3 bases, and 10 bases separated the two germline ends. CDR3 length: 14 residues. Looked up from germline, CDR1 is KGHSH and CDR2 is LQKENI.

V gene TRBV6-4 combines with J gene TRBJ2-3, with no clear D. The germline V gene encodes CDR1 MRHNA and CDR2 SNTAGT. The V and J ends lost 4 bases and 0 bases respectively, with 11 bases between them. The CDR3 spans 15 residues. In DNA form, the CDR3 reads TGTGCCAGCAGTGGCAGATTAACTAGCACAGATACGCAGTATTTT. It encodes CASSGRLTSTDTQYF.

This clonotype was picked up many times. The chain employs TRBV30 and TRBJ2-1; D perhaps matches TRBD2 (5 bases). V lost 3 bases and J lost 0, with 12 bases in between. There are 15 residues in the CDR3. Germline CDR1 reads GTSNPN; CDR2 reads SVGIG (reference sequence). CDR3 amino acids: CAWSGGPSSYNEQFF. CDR3 in DNA: TGTGCCTGGAGCGGCGGGCCTAGCTCCTACAATGAGCAGTTCTTC.

This clonotype was seen repeatedly, ten times or more. The chain has TRBV15 and TRBJ2-1; D is perhaps TRBD2 (6 bases). Trimming cost V 5 bases and J 6 bases, with 8 bases left between them. The CDR3 runs 12 residues. The germline V gene encodes CDR1 LNHNV and CDR2 YYDKDF (reference sequence). The CDR3 loop is CATSPGGNEQFF. The CDR3 DNA reads as TGTGCCACCAGCCCCGGGGGCAATGAGCAGTTCTTC.